Each of the 10 T cell receptor beta chains below was sequenced from the same sample in a study of blood T cell repertoires in COVID-19. Here immunoSEQ multiplex PCR was the method, and the copy in TCRdb shows in-frame clones only, minus some. The sample has around 260,000 clones, around 84% seen once. The sequenced sample consisted of PBMCs or T cells enriched from blood (not recorded which). These receptors were obtained from a young man with acute COVID-19.

The chain has TRBV13 and TRBJ2-5; 7 bases line up with TRBD2. V dropped 5 bases and J dropped 4; count of bases not matched to a gene: 13. CDR3 length equals 16 residues. Germline lookup yields CDR1 PRHDT and CDR2 FYEKMQ (reference sequence). For the CDR3, the DNA is TGTGCCAGCAGCCACCGGGGGGAATTGGTGTTAGAGACCCAGTACTTC. Protein: CASSHRGELVLETQYF.

This clone was detected only a few times. The same CDR3 also results from other DNA sequences found in this sample. The chain has TRBV24-1 and TRBJ1-2; D call uncertain. There are 12 residues in the CDR3. Trimming took 4 bases from V and 4 from J, leaving 6 bases between them. CDR1 and CDR2 (germline): KGHDR, SFDVKD. The CDR3 reads CATSDPFYGYTF. The DNA of the CDR3 is TGTGCCACCAGTGACCCTTTCTATGGCTACACCTTC.

V is TRBV28 and J is TRBJ2-2; 7 bases match TRBD1. V shed 10 bases and J 0 bases; nucleotides not matched to a gene: 2. There are 13 residues in the CDR3. The germline CDR1 and CDR2 sequences are MDHEN and SYDVKM. In nucleotides, the CDR3 is TGTGCCACGGGACAGCCGAACACCGGGGAGCTGTTTTTT. Translated: CATGQPNTGELFF.

This clone was observed a single time. This chain uses TRBV4-3 with TRBJ2-1, with D perhaps matching TRBD2 (6 bases). Per germline, CDR1 LGHNA and CDR2 YSLEER. V was trimmed by 1 base and J by 8 bases, leaving 12 bases between them. This CDR3 has 14 residues. CDR3 sequence reads: CASSQAGDAHEQFF. The CDR3 DNA follows: TGCGCCAGCAGCCAAGCGGGAGATGCCCATGAGCAGTTCTTC.

This clone was seen a handful of times. CDR3 amino acids: CATSAAGETQYF. The CDR3 nucleotides are TGTGCCACCAGTGCGGCGGGAGAGACCCAGTACTTC. The J gene is TRBJ2-5, the V gene TRBV24-1; D might be TRBD2 (5 bases). V shed 5 bases and J shed 4 bases, with 7 bases lying between them. This CDR3 is 12 amino acids long. Germline V gene lookup returns CDR1 KGHDR and CDR2 SFDVKD.

The J gene is TRBJ1-2, the V gene TRBV6-5; no clear D. Per the germline V gene, CDR1 is MNHEY and CDR2 is SVGAGI. V dropped 5 bases and J dropped 3 bases, with 16 bases sitting between them. The CDR3 spans 15 residues. DNA of the CDR3: TGTGCCAGCAGTCAGGCTGCGGGCAGCTACTATGGCTACACCTTC. This sequence encodes CASSQAAGSYYGYTF.

The chain uses TRBV27 and TRBJ1-1, with D possibly TRBD1 on 6 matching bases. Per the germline V gene, CDR1 is MNHEY and CDR2 is SMNVEV (reference sequence). Trimming pared 3 bases from V and 2 bases from J, leaving 10 bases between. The CDR3 contains 14 residues. CDR3 sequence reads: CASSFWGGNTEAFF. In nucleotides, the CDR3 is TGTGCCAGCAGTTTTTGGGGGGGCAACACTGAAGCTTTCTTT.

The chain couples TRBV7-2 to TRBJ2-3; 14 nucleotides agree with TRBD2. The CDR3 sequence is 19 residues long. CDR1 SGHTA and CDR2 FQGNSA come from the germline V gene. Trimming at V came to 5 bases and at J to 0 bases, leaving 10 bases not matched to a gene. The CDR3 sequence is CASSPGLAGARPSTDTQYF. The CDR3 DNA reads TGTGCCAGCAGCCCGGGACTAGCGGGAGCCCGTCCCAGCACAGATACGCAGTATTTT.

This clone was detected a few times. The V gene is TRBV3-1 (or the pseudogene TRBV3-2), the J gene TRBJ1-2; D is uncertain. Trimming cost V 3 bases and J 6 bases, with 14 bases left between them. The CDR3 has 14 amino acids. The germline CDR1 and CDR2 sequences are LGHDT and YNNKEL (reference sequence). The CDR3: CASSHSGRADGYTF. The CDR3 region has the DNA TGTGCCAGCAGCCACTCTGGGAGAGCTGATGGCTACACCTTC.

Remarks on this clone: Sequence at one end of the junction differs from germline and may be a read error. The CDR3 DNA sequence: TGTGCCAGCAGCTTGGACAGGGCCGGAAACACCATATATTTT. Amino acids: CASSLDRAGNTIYF. The genes are TRBV5-1 and TRBJ1-3; 8 positions match TRBD1. This CDR3 has 14 residues. The germline gives CDR1 SGHRS, CDR2 YFSETQ.